This is a list of T cell receptor beta chains from one sample in a study of blood T cell repertoires in COVID-19. This table comes from immunoSEQ multiplex PCR, and its TCRdb copy is limited to in-frame clones, with some not included. This table holds approximately 100,000 clones, around 82% found once. Sequences were obtained from peripheral blood. The receptors originated from a human donor in a cohort sampled during active or convalescent COVID-19. Each CDR3 is given with its conserved first and last residue. D genes are given only for firm matches. Expanded clones are given a class, and other clones once, few, many or no size at all.

v_call: TRBV12-3/TRBV12-4; j_call: TRBJ2-5; d_call: -; clone_size: -; cdr3_aa: CASTSGLAWTQYF; cdr3_nt: TGTGCCAGCACTTCTGGACTCGCATGGACCCAGTACTTC
v_call: TRBV9; j_call: TRBJ2-1; d_call: -; clone_size: -; cdr3_aa: CASSVVATNSYNEQFF; cdr3_nt: TGTGCCAGCAGCGTAGTAGCGACTAACTCCTACAATGAGCAGTTCTTC
v_call: TRBV10-2; j_call: TRBJ2-5; d_call: -; clone_size: many; cdr3_aa: CASSESRLQETQYF; cdr3_nt: TGCGCCAGCAGTGAGTCCAGGTTACAAGAGACCCAGTACTTC
v_call: TRBV3-1/TRBV3-2; j_call: TRBJ1-2; d_call: -; clone_size: -; cdr3_aa: CASSQSGGYTF; cdr3_nt: TGTGCCAGCAGCCAGTCGGGTGGCTACACCTTC
v_call: TRBV11-2; j_call: TRBJ2-3; d_call: -; clone_size: once; cdr3_aa: CASSLFSIAADTQYF; cdr3_nt: TGTGCCAGCAGCTTATTTTCGATAGCTGCAGATACGCAGTATTTT
v_call: TRBV11-2; j_call: TRBJ2-1; d_call: -; clone_size: -; cdr3_aa: CASSLVSIRAGYSYNEQFF; cdr3_nt: TGTGCCAGCAGCTTAGTTAGTATCCGGGCGGGATACTCCTACAATGAGCAGTTCTTC
v_call: TRBV10-3; j_call: TRBJ2-4; d_call: TRBD1; clone_size: -; cdr3_aa: CAISDPVGQARHIQYF; cdr3_nt: TGTGCCATCAGTGACCCGGTCGGACAGGCGCGTCACATTCAGTACTTC
v_call: TRBV18; j_call: TRBJ1-1; d_call: -; clone_size: -; cdr3_aa: CASSPTTGNTEAFF; cdr3_nt: TGTGCCAGCTCACCCACCACAGGGAACACTGAAGCTTTCTTT
v_call: TRBV28; j_call: TRBJ1-1; d_call: -; clone_size: -; cdr3_aa: CASSFGRGLGTEAFF; cdr3_nt: TGTGCCAGCAGTTTCGGCAGGGGCCTTGGGACTGAAGCTTTCTTT
v_call: TRBV19; j_call: TRBJ2-1; d_call: TRBD1; clone_size: -; cdr3_aa: CASSIGWTGINNEQFF; cdr3_nt: TGTGCCAGTAGTATAGGCTGGACAGGCATCAACAATGAGCAGTTCTTC
v_call: TRBV7-2; j_call: TRBJ2-1; d_call: -; clone_size: -; cdr3_aa: CASSLGPRGHGIYNEQFF; cdr3_nt: TGTGCCAGCAGCTTAGGGCCGCGGGGGCACGGAATTTACAATGAGCAGTTCTTC
v_call: TRBV19; j_call: TRBJ1-1; d_call: TRBD1; clone_size: -; cdr3_aa: CASSKGQMNTEAFF; cdr3_nt: TGTGCCAGCTCCAAGGGACAGATGAACACTGAAGCTTTCTTT
v_call: TRBV7-2; j_call: TRBJ1-5; d_call: -; clone_size: -; cdr3_aa: CASSLVTDNQPQHF; cdr3_nt: TGTGCCAGCAGCTTAGTTACAGACAATCAGCCCCAGCATTTT
v_call: TRBV5-8; j_call: TRBJ1-6; d_call: TRBD1; clone_size: few; cdr3_aa: CASSQGQTSSYNSPLHF; cdr3_nt: TGTGCCAGCAGCCAGGGACAGACATCCTCCTATAATTCACCCCTCCACTTT
v_call: TRBV7-8; j_call: TRBJ1-5; d_call: -; clone_size: few; cdr3_aa: CASSSLFQTNQPQHF; cdr3_nt: TGTGCCAGCAGCTCTCTTTTCCAGACAAATCAGCCCCAGCATTTT
v_call: TRBV4-3; j_call: TRBJ2-7; d_call: -; clone_size: -; cdr3_aa: CASSHPLLAHPFRDEQYF; cdr3_nt: TGCGCCAGCAGCCATCCCTTGTTGGCACACCCGTTTCGGGACGAGCAGTACTTC
v_call: TRBV10-3; j_call: TRBJ2-1; d_call: TRBD2; clone_size: -; cdr3_aa: CAISESGLADNEQFF; cdr3_nt: TGTGCCATCAGTGAATCGGGACTAGCCGACAATGAGCAGTTCTTC
v_call: TRBV14; j_call: TRBJ1-2; d_call: -; clone_size: -; cdr3_aa: CASSHGGTYGYTF; cdr3_nt: TGTGCCAGCAGCCACGGAGGGACCTATGGCTACACCTTC
v_call: TRBV28; j_call: TRBJ2-1; d_call: -; clone_size: few; cdr3_aa: CASRGQYNEQFF; cdr3_nt: TGTGCCAGCAGAGGACAGTACAATGAGCAGTTCTTC
v_call: TRBV24-1; j_call: TRBJ2-3; d_call: TRBD2; clone_size: few; cdr3_aa: CATSTVGLAGGTDTQYF; cdr3_nt: TGTGCCACCAGTACGGTGGGACTAGCGGGAGGCACAGATACGCAGTATTTT
v_call: TRBV7-8; j_call: TRBJ1-4; d_call: -; clone_size: -; cdr3_aa: CASSLRVATNEKLFF; cdr3_nt: TGTGCCAGCAGCCTCCGGGTTGCAACTAATGAAAAACTGTTTTTT
v_call: TRBV4-3; j_call: TRBJ2-2; d_call: -; clone_size: -; cdr3_aa: CASSQEQVRTNTGELFF; cdr3_nt: TGCGCCAGCAGCCAAGAACAGGTACGGACGAACACCGGGGAGCTGTTTTTT
v_call: TRBV7-8; j_call: TRBJ1-6; d_call: -; clone_size: -; cdr3_aa: CASSLGVLTVSPLHF; cdr3_nt: TGTGCCAGCAGCTTAGGTGTTTTGACTGTTTCACCCCTCCACTTT
v_call: TRBV24-1; j_call: TRBJ2-7; d_call: -; clone_size: once; cdr3_aa: CATSDLKGTSARRSYEQYF; cdr3_nt: TGTGCCACCAGTGATTTAAAGGGGACATCCGCACGGAGGTCCTACGAGCAGTACTTC
v_call: TRBV25-1; j_call: TRBJ2-2; d_call: -; clone_size: -; cdr3_aa: CASGGGTLFSSTGELFF; cdr3_nt: TGTGCCAGCGGAGGCGGCACTCTCTTTTCTTCCACCGGGGAGCTGTTTTTT
v_call: TRBV24-1; j_call: TRBJ2-5; d_call: -; clone_size: -; cdr3_aa: CATSDRGETQYF; cdr3_nt: TGTGCCACCAGTGACAGGGGAGAGACCCAGTACTTC
v_call: TRBV10-3; j_call: TRBJ2-5; d_call: TRBD2; clone_size: -; cdr3_aa: CAISIGRETQYF; cdr3_nt: TGTGCCATCAGTATCGGGAGGGAGACCCAGTACTTC
v_call: TRBV24-1; j_call: TRBJ2-3; d_call: TRBD2; clone_size: few; cdr3_aa: CATSDPTSGNTDTQYF; cdr3_nt: TGTGCCACCAGTGACCCGACTAGCGGGAACACAGATACGCAGTATTTT
v_call: TRBV27; j_call: TRBJ1-1; d_call: TRBD1; clone_size: -; cdr3_aa: CASSSTGLTGGVPAFF; cdr3_nt: TGTGCCAGCAGTTCGACGGGATTAACAGGGGGCGTACCAGCTTTCTTT
v_call: TRBV12-3/TRBV12-4; j_call: TRBJ2-7; d_call: -; clone_size: -; cdr3_aa: CASSLATGYEQYF; cdr3_nt: TGTGCCAGCAGTTTAGCGACGGGCTACGAGCAGTACTTC